This TCR beta chain was documented in a study of T cells and Merkel cell carcinoma outcomes (TCRdb year 2020). Concerning the study at large: The study looked at whether the tumor T-cell repertoire and T-cell density could predict clinical outcome in patients with Merkel cell carcinoma. Results and caveats for the whole study, not just this receptor: Clinical outcomes in Merkel cell carcinoma patients were reported to be predicted by T-cell repertoire features combined with T-cell density.

The samples were taken from patients with Merkel cell carcinoma. V was cut back by 3 bases and J by 3 bases, leaving a gap of 8 bases between them. Taken from cysteine to phenylalanine, the CDR3 has 13 residues. The only DNA kept is the CDR3, 39 bases in frame from the first base. The germline V gene encodes CDR1 KGHSH and CDR2 LQKENI. As to this clone: No cognate antigen has been identified for it. No much larger clone is present one base from it, and per-base qualities are unavailable.

The library relied on the immunoSEQ multiplex PCR assay. Drawn from immuneACCESS, this table holds only the in-frame rearrangements with V and J called that TCRdb kept. Clones are partly lost; checked studies trace under half to an unresolved V gene and leave the rest unexplained. This sample comprises some 13,000 clones, around nine tenths of them detected only once. The ten most abundant clones make up 1.5% to 2.5% of the sample. The sample taken for sequencing was tumor tissue from Merkel cell carcinoma. The rearrangement joined TRBV18 to TRBJ2-5; the D segment cannot be called with confidence. This clonotype was sampled from a human donor with Merkel cell carcinoma. CDR3 reads: CASSPVGEETQYF. The DNA sequence is as follows: TGTGCCAGCTCACCTGTTGGTGAAGAGACCCAGTACTTC.